This TCR beta chain was sequenced for a study of shared clonotypes between healthy human individuals. TCRdb keeps only in-frame clones here, not all; method: immunoSEQ multiplex PCR. The sample consists of about 600,000 clones, around three quarters of them appearing once. V gave up 6 bases and J gave up 9 bases, with 15 bases separating them. The CDR3 runs to 13 residues. Germline lookup yields CDR1 MDHEN and CDR2 SYDVKM. The material sequenced was PBMCs. The rearrangement joins TRBV28 to TRBJ2-1, with a weak D call TRBD2 (6 bases). The sequence derives from a woman aged 35 to 49 in good health. Some clones in this sample may be carry-over from other donors' samples. This chain's CDR3 is CASSGGARGEQFF. DNA of the CDR3: TGTGCCAGCAGCGGCGGGGCCCGAGGTGAGCAGTTCTTC.